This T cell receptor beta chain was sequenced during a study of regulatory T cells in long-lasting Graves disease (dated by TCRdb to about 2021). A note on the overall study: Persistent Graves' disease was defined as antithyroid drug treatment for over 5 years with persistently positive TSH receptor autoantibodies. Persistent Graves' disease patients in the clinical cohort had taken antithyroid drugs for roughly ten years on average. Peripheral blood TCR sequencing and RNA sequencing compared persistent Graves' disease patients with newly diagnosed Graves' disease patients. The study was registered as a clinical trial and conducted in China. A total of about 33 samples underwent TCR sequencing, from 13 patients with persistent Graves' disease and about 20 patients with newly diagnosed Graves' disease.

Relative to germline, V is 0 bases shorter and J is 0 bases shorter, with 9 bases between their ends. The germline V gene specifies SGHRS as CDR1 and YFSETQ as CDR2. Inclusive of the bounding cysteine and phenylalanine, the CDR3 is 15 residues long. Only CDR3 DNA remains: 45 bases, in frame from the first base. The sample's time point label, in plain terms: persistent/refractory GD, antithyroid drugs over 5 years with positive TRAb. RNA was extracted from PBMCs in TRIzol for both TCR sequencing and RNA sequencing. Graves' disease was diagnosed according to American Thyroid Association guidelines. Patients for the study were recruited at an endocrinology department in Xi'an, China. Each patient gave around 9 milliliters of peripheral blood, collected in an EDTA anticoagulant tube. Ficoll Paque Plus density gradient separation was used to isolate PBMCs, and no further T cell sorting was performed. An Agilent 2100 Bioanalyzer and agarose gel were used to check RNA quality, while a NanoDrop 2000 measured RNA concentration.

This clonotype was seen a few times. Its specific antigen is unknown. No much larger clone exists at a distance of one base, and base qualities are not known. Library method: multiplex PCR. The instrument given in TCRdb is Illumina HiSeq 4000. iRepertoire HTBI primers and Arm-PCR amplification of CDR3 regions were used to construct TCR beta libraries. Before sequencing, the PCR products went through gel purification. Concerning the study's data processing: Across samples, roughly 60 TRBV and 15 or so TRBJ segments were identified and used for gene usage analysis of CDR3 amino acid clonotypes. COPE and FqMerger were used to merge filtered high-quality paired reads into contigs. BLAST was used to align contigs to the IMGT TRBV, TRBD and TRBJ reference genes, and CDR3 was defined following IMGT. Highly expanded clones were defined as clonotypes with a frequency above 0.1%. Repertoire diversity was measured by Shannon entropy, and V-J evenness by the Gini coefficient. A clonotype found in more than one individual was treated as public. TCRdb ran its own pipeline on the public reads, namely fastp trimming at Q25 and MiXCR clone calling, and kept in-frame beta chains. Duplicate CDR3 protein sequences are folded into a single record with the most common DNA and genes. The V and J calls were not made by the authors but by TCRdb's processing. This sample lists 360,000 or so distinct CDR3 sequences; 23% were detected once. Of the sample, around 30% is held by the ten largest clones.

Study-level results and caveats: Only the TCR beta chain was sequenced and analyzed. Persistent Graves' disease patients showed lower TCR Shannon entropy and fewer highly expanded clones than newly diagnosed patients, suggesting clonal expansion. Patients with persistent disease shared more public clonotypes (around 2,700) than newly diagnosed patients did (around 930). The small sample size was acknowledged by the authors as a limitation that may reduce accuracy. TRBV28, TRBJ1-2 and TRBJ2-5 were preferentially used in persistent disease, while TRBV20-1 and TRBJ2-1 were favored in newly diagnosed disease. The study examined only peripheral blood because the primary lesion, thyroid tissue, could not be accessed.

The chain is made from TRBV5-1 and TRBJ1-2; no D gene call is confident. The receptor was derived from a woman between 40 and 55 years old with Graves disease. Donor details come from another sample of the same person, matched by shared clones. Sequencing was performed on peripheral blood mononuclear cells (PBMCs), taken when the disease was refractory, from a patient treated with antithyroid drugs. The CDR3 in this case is CASSLGTETNYGYTF. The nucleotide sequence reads TGCGCCAGCAGCTTGGGGACGGAGACTAACTATGGCTACACCTTC.